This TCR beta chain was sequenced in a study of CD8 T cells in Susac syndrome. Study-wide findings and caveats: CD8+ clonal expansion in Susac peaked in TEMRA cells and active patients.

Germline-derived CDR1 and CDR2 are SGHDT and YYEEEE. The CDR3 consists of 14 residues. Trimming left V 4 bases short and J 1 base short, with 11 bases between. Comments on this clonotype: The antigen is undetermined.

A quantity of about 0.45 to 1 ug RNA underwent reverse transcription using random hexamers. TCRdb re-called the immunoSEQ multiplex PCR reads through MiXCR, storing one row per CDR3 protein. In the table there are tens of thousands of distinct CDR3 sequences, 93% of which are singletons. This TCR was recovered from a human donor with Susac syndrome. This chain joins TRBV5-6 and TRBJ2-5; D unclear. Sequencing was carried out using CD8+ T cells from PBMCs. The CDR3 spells CASSNVGSQETQYF. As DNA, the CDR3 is TGTGCCAGCAGCAACGTCGGAAGCCAAGAGACCCAGTACTTC.